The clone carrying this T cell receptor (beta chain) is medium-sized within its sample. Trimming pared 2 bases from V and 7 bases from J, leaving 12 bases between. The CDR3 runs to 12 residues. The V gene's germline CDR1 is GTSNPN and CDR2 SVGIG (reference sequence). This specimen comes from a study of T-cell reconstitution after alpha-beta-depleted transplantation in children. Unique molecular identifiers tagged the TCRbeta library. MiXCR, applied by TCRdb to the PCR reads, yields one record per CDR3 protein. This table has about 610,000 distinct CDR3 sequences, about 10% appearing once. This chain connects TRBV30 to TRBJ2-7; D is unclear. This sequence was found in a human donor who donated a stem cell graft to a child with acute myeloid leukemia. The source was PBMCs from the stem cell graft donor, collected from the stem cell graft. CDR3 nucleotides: TGTGCCTGGAGTCCGACCCGAAGGGAGCAGTACTTC. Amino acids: CAWSPTRREQYF.